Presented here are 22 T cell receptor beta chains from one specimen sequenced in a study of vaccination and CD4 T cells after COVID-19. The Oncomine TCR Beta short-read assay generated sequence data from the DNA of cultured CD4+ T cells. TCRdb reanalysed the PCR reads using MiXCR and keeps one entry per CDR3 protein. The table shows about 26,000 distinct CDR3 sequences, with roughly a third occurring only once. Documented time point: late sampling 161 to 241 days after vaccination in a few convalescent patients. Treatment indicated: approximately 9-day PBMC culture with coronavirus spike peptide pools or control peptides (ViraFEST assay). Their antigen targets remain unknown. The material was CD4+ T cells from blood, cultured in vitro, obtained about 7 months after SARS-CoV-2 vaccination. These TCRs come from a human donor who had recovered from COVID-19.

CDR3 bases: TGTGCCAGCAGCTTACTTGACACCCATAATTCACCCCTCCACTTT. It is translated as CASSLLDTHNSPLHF. The J gene is TRBJ1-6, the V gene TRBV7-2; D gene uncertain. The CDR3 is 15 amino acids. V lost 2 bases to trimming and J lost 5 bases, with 10 bases between them. Germline-derived CDR1 and CDR2 are SGHTA and FQGNSA.

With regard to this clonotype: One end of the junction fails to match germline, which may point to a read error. As DNA, the CDR3 is TGTGCCAACAGCGCCGGACTGTCTCAAGAGACCCAGTACTTC. This codes for CANSAGLSQETQYF. The J gene is TRBJ2-5, the V gene TRBV7-9; TRBD2 is a possible D gene (5 bases). This CDR3 is built from 14 residues. Germline CDR1 SEHNR, CDR2 FQNEAQ (reference sequence).

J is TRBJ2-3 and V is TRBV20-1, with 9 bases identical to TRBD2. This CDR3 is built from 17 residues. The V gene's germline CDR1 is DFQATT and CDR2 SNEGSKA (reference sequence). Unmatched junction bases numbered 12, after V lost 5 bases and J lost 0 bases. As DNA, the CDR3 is TGCAGTGCTGGGAGCGTAGCGGGAGTTGGAAGCACAGATACGCAGTATTTT. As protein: CSAGSVAGVGSTDTQYF.

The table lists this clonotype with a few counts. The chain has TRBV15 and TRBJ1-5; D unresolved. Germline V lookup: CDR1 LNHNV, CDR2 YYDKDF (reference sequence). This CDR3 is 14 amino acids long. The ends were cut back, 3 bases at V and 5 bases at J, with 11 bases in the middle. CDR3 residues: CATSRITRDQPQHF. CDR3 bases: TGTGCCACCAGCAGGATAACACGGGATCAGCCCCAGCATTTT.

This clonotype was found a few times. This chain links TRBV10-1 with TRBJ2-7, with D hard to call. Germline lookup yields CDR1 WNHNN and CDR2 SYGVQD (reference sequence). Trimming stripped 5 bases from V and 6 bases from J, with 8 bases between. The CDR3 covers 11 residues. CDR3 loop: CASSQNGEQYF. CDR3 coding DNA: TGCGCCAGCAGTCAAAATGGCGAGCAGTACTTC.

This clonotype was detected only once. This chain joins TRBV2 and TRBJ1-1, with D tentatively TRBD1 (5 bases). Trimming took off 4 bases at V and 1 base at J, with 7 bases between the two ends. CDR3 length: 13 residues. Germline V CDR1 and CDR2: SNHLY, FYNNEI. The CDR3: CASSGQTNTEAFF. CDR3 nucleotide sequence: TGTGCCAGCAGTGGACAGACGAACACTGAAGCTTTCTTT.

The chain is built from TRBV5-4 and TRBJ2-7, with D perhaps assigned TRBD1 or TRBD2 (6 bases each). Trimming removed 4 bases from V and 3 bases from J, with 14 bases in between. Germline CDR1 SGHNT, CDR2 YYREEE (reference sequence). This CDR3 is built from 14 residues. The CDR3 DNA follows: TGTGCCAGCAGCAACGGGGGCTTAGGCTACGAGCAGTACTTC. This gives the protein CASSNGGLGYEQYF.

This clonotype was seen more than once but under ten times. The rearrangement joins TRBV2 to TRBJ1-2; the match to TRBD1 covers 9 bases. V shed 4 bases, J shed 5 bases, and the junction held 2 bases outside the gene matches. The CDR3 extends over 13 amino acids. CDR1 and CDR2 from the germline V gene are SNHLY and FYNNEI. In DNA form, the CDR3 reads TGTGCCAGCAGTGGGACAGGGGAATATGGCTACACCTTC. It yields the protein CASSGTGEYGYTF.

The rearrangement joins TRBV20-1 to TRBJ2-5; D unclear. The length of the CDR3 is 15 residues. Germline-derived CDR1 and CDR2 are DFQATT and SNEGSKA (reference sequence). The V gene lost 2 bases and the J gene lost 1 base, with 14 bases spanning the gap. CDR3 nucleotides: TGCAGTGCTAGAAATGGGCTGAACTTCCAAGAGACCCAGTACTTC. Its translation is CSARNGLNFQETQYF.

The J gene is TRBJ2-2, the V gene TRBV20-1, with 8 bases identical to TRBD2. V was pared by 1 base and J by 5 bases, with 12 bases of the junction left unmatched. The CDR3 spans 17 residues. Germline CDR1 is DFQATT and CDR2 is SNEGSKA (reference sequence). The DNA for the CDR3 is TGCAGTGCTAGAGTGGCCGAGAGCGGGAGAGGGACCGGGGAGCTGTTTTTT. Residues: CSARVAESGRGTGELFF.

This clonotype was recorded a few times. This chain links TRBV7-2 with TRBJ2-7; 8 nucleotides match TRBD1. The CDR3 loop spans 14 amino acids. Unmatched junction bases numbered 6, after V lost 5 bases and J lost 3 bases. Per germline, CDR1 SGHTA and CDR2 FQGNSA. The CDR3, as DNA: TGTGCCAGCAGCGCAAGACAGGGGATCTACGAGCAGTACTTC. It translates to CASSARQGIYEQYF.

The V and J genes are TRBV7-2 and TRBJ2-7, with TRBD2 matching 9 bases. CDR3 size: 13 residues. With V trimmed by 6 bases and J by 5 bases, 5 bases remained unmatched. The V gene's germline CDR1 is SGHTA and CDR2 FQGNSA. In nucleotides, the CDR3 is TGTGCCAGCAGGATGGGACTAGCCGACGAGCAGTACTTC. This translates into CASRMGLADEQYF.

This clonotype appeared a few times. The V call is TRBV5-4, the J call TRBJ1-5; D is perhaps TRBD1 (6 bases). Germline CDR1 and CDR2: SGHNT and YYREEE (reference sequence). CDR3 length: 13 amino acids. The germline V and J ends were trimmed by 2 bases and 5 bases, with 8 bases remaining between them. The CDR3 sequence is CASSLQGHQPQHF. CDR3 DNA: TGTGCCAGCAGCTTACAGGGCCATCAGCCCCAGCATTTT. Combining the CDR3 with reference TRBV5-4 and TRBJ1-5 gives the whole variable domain ETGVTQSPTHLIKTRGQQVTLRCSSQSGHNTVSWYQQALGQGPQFIFQYYREEENGRGNFPPRFSGLQFPNYSSELNVNALELDDSALYLCASSLQGHQPQHFGDGTRLSIL.

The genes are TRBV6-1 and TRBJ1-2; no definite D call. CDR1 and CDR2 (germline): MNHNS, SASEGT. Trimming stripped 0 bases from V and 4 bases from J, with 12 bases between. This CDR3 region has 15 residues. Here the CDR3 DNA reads TGTGCCAGCAGTGAAGCGCACGGAGAGGGCTATGGCTACACCTTC. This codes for CASSEAHGEGYGYTF.

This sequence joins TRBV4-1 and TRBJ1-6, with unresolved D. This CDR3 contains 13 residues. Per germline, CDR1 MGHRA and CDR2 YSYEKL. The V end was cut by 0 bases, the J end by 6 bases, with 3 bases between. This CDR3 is CASSQEINSPLHF. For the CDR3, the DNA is TGCGCCAGCAGCCAAGAGATTAATTCACCCCTCCACTTT.

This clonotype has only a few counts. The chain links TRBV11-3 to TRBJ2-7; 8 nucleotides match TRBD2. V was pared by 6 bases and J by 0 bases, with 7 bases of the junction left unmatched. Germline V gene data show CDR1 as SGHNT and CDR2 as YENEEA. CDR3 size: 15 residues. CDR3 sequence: CASSRTSGSSYEQYF. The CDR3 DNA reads TGTGCCAGCAGTCGAACTAGCGGCAGCTCCTACGAGCAGTACTTC.

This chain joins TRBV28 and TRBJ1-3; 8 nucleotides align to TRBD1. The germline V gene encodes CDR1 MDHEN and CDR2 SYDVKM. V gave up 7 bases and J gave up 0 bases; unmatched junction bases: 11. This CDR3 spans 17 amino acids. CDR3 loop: CASTVGAGGYSGNTIYF. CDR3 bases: TGTGCCAGCACCGTGGGTGCAGGGGGCTACTCTGGAAACACCATATATTTT.

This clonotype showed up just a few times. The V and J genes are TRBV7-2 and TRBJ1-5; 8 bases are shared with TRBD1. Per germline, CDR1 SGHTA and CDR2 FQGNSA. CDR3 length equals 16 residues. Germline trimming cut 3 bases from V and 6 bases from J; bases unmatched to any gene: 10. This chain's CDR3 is CASSLRSQGVGQPQHF. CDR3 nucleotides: TGTGCCAGCAGCTTGAGATCACAGGGGGTAGGTCAGCCCCAGCATTTT.

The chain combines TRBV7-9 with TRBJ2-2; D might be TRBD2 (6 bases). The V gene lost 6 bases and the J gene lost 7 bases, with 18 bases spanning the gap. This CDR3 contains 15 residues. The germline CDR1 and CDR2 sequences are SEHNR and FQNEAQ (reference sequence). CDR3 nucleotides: TGTGCCAGCAGGGTGGTTAGCGGACTGCTCGGGGAGCTGTTTTTT. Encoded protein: CASRVVSGLLGELFF.

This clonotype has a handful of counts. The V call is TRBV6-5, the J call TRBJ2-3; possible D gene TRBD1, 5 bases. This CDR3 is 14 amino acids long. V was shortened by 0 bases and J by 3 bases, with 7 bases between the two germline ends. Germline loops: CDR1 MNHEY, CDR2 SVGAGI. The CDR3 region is CASSYSKGTDTQYF. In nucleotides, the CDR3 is TGTGCCAGCAGTTACTCAAAGGGGACAGATACGCAGTATTTT.

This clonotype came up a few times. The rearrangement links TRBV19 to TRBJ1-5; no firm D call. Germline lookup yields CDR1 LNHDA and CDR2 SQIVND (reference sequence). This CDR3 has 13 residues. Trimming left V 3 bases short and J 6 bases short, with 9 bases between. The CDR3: CASSIQLGQPQHF. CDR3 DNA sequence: TGTGCCAGTAGTATTCAGCTGGGTCAGCCCCAGCATTTT.

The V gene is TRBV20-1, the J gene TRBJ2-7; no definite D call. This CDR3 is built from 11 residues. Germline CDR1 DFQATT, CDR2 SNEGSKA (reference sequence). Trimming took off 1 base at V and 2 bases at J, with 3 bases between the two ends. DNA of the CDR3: TGCAGTGCTAGAGGGGCCTACGAGCAGTACTTC. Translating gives CSARGAYEQYF.